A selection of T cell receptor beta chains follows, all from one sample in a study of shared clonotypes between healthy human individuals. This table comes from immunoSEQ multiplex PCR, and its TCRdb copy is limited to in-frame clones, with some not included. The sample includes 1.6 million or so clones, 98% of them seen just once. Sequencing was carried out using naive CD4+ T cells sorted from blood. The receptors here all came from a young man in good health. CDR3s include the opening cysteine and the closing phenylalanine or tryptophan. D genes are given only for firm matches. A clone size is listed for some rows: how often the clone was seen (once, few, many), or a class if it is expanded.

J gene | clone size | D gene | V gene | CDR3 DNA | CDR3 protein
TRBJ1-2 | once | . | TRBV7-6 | TGTGCCAGCAGCTTGACAGACAAGAACTATGGCTACACCTTC | CASSLTDKNYGYTF
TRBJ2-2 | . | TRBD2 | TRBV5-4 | TGTGCCAGCAGCTCGCCGGGACTAGCGGGGACCGGGGAGCTGTTTTTT | CASSSPGLAGTGELFF
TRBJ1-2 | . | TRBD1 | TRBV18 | TGTGCCAGCTCACCCGAACAGGGGAGCTATGGCTACACCTTC | CASSPEQGSYGYTF
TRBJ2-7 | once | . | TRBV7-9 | TGTGCCAGCAGCCCTAGGGGGGGAAGTTACGAGCAGTACTTC | CASSPRGGSYEQYF
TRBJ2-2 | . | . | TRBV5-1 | TGCGCCAGCAGCTCCCCCCCAAAGGGTCAAACCGGGGAGCTGTTTTTT | CASSSPPKGQTGELFF
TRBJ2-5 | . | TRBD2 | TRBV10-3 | TGTGCCATCAGTTCTAGGGGAGGGCAAGAGACCCAGTACTTC | CAISSRGGQETQYF
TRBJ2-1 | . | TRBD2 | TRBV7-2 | TGTGCCAGCAGCTTATTGACACTAGCGGGAGAACAGTTCTTC | CASSLLTLAGEQFF
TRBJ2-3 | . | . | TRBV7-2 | TGTGCCAGCAGCTTAAGGTCCCAACCGCCAGATACGCAGTATTTT | CASSLRSQPPDTQYF
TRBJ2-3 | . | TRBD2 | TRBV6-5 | TGTGCCAGCAGTTCCCCTACAGCCCGGGGGGCAGATACGCAGTATTTT | CASSSPTARGADTQYF
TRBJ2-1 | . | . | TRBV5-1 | TGCGCCAGCAGGTCGTCCCTCTCCTACAATGAGCAGTTCTTC | CASRSSLSYNEQFF
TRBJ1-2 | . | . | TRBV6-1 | TGTGCCAGCAGTCCGGGACCGGCTAACTATGGCTACACCTTC | CASSPGPANYGYTF
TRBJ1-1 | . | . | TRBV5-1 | TGCGCCAGCAGCTTGGCCGGGGGTGGCACTGAAGCTTTCTTT | CASSLAGGGTEAFF
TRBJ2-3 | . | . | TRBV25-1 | TGTGCCAGCAGTGAATTTAGGAGTTCCACAGATACGCAGTATTTT | CASSEFRSSTDTQYF
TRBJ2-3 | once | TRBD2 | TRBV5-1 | TGCGCCAGCAGCTACCAAGGGACTAGCGGCACAGATACGCAGTATTTT | CASSYQGTSGTDTQYF
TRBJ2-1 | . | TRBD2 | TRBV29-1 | TGCAGCGTCCGACTAGCGGGGCCCTACAATGAGCAGTTCTTC | CSVRLAGPYNEQFF
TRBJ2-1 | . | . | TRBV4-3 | TGCGCCAGCAGCCAAGGGCGTCGGGGGAATACGCCTTCCTACAATGAGCAGTTCTTC | CASSQGRRGNTPSYNEQFF
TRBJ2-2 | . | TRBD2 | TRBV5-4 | TGTGCCAGCAGCGCCCACATGGGACTAGCGGGAGGGCCTGTCGGGGAGCTGTTTTTT | CASSAHMGLAGGPVGELFF
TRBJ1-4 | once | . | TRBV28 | TGTGCCAGCAGTTCTGGTGGGCGGGACCCTAGGACTAATGAAAAACTGTTTTTT | CASSSGGRDPRTNEKLFF
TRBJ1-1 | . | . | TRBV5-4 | TGTGCCAGCAGCCGCGAACTGAACACTGAAGCTTTCTTT | CASSRELNTEAFF
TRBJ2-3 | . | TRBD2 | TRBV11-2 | TGTGCCAGCAGCCGCGCCGCGCGGGAGATAAGCACAGATACGCAGTATTTT | CASSRAAREISTDTQYF
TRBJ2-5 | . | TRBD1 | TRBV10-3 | TGTGCCAGCTCCGGTACAGGGGGTTTGGGAGAGACCCAGTACTTC | CASSGTGGLGETQYF
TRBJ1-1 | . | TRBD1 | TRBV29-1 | TGCAGCGTCGGACAGGGGGCAATGAACACTGAAGCTTTCTTT | CSVGQGAMNTEAFF
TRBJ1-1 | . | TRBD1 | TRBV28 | TGTGCCAGCAGCAGACAGGGGGTAAGAACTGAAGCTTTCTTT | CASSRQGVRTEAFF
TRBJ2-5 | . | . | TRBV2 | TGTGCCAGCAGGCCGGGTTCGTACCAAGAGACCCAGTACTTC | CASRPGSYQETQYF
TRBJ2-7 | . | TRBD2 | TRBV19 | TGTGCCAGTAGTATACGGGAGGGCTCCTACGAGCAGTACTTC | CASSIREGSYEQYF
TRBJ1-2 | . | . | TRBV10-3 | TGTGCCATCAGTGCAGGAGGGATCGGTGGCTACACCTTC | CAISAGGIGGYTF
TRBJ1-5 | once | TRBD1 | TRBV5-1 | TGCGCCAGCAGAAGGGACAGGGATCAGCCCCAGCATTTT | CASRRDRDQPQHF
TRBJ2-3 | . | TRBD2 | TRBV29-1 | TGCAGCGTCCGACCTCTAGCGGCAATAAAGGATACGCAGTATTTT | CSVRPLAAIKDTQYF
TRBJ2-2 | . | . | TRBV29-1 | TGCAGCGTTGTGGGGGCCGGGGAGCTGTTTTTT | CSVVGAGELFF
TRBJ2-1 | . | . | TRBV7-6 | TGTGCCAGCAGCTTAGATGGAAGCTCCTACAATGAGCAGTTCTTC | CASSLDGSSYNEQFF
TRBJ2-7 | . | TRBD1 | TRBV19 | TGTGCCAGCTCGCGGGACAGGCACCGTGCCGAGCAGTACTTC | CASSRDRHRAEQYF
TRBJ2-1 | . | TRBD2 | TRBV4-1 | TGCGCCAGCAGCCAAGATGATCGGGGGGGTAATGAGCAGTTCTTC | CASSQDDRGGNEQFF
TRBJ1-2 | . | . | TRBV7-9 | TGTGTGGTCCCTTGGGAGCGCTATGGCTACACCTTC | CVVPWERYGYTF
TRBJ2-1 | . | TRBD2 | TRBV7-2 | TGTGCCAGCAGCGCCCCTCCTGCGGGAGAAAACCAGTTCTTC | CASSAPPAGENQFF
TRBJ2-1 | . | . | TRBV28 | TGTGCCAGCAGTTTACAAGGCACTCTGGTTGAGCAGTTCTTC | CASSLQGTLVEQFF
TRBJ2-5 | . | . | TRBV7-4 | TGTGCCAGCAGCCCCCTAGGGAGCGGGTTTCGGGAGACCCAGTACTTC | CASSPLGSGFRETQYF
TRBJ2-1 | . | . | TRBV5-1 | TGCGCCAGCAACTGGGGCGGCGGCGGTGAGCAGTTCTTC | CASNWGGGGEQFF
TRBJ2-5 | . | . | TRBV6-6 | TGTGCCAGCAGTTACGGGGGAACCCAAGAGACCCAGTACTTC | CASSYGGTQETQYF
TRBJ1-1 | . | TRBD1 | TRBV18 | TGTGCCAGCTCACCAATTACAGGGGGGGGCATGAACACTGAAGCTTTCTTT | CASSPITGGGMNTEAFF
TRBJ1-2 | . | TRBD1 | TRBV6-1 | TGTGCCAGCAGTGATGGTCCAGGGGGCTCCTATGGCTACACCTTC | CASSDGPGGSYGYTF
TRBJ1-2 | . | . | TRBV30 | TGTGCCTGGACAGACAGCGCACCCTATGGCTACACCTTC | CAWTDSAPYGYTF
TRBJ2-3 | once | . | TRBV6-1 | TGTGCCAGCAGTGCCAGGGGCACAGATACGCAGTATTTT | CASSARGTDTQYF
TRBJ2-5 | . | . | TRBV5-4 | TGTGCCAGCAGCCCCGATAGCGAGACCCAGTACTTC | CASSPDSETQYF
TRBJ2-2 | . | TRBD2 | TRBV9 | TGTGCCAGCAGCGTCGCGGGAGGGCCTTCCGGGGAGCTGTTTTTT | CASSVAGGPSGELFF
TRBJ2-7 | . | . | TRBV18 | TGTGCCAGCTCACCACCGGTTTTGGGGGAGTTGGACGAGCAGTACTTC | CASSPPVLGELDEQYF
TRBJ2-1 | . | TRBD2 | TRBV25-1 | TGTGCCAGCAGTGAAGGGGACGGGAGGGCCCGGGAGGAGCAGTTCTTC | CASSEGDGRAREEQFF
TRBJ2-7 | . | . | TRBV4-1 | TGCGCCAGCAGCCAAGAGCCGCGCGCCTACGAGCAGTACTTC | CASSQEPRAYEQYF
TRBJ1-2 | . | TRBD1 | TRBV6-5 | TGTGCCAGCAGTAAAACGAGGACAGGGCAGAATGGCTACACCTTC | CASSKTRTGQNGYTF